The 21 T cell receptor beta chains given below trace back to one sample, sequenced in a study of blood T cell repertoires in COVID-19. The protocol was immunoSEQ multiplex PCR, while the TCRdb copy is restricted to in-frame clones and leaves out a portion. The sample consists of tens of thousands of clones, approximately 85% of them appearing once. Sequences were obtained from peripheral blood. The receptors shown here come from a human donor in a cohort sampled during active COVID-19.

V usage is TRBV2 and J usage is TRBJ2-6, with TRBD1 identical over 8 bases. Germline CDR1 reads SNHLY; CDR2 reads FYNNEI. V lost 9 bases and J lost 2; bases outside the gene matches: 12. The CDR3 is 17 amino acids. The CDR3 here is CARDRAPPGTGANVLTF. CDR3 nucleotides: TGTGCCAGGGACAGGGCTCCCCCTGGAACTGGGGCCAACGTCCTGACTTTC.

The chain recombines TRBV18 with TRBJ1-3; 9 nucleotides agree with TRBD1. Germline trimming cut 5 bases from V and 4 bases from J; bases unmatched to any gene: 3. Germline-derived CDR1 and CDR2 are KGHSH and LQKENI. This CDR3 has 14 amino acids. In DNA, the CDR3 is TGTGCCAGCTCAATACAGGGGGCCGGAAACACCATATATTTT. Residues: CASSIQGAGNTIYF.

This chain links TRBV9 with TRBJ1-2; tentative D call: TRBD1 (6 bases). CDR1 and CDR2 from the germline V gene are SGDLS and YYNGEE. The V end was cut by 0 bases, the J end by 5 bases, with 14 bases between. This CDR3 has 15 residues. The CDR3 coding sequence is TGTGCCAGCAGCGTAGCTGCCAGGGGTGGGTATGGCTACACCTTC. As protein: CASSVAARGGYGYTF.

A single count supports this clone. This chain connects TRBV19 to TRBJ2-1; TRBD2 agrees at 12 bases. The germline CDR1 and CDR2 sequences are LNHDA and SQIVND (reference sequence). Trimming removed 6 bases from V and 3 bases from J; junction bases left unmatched: 3. This CDR3 has 15 residues. CDR3: CASRPSGGDYNEQFF. Here the CDR3 DNA reads TGTGCCAGTAGGCCTAGCGGGGGGGACTACAATGAGCAGTTCTTC.

The gene calls are TRBV10-2 and TRBJ2-4; the match to TRBD1 covers 8 bases. Germline CDR1 is WSHSY and CDR2 is SAAADI. The V segment lost 1 base and the J segment 6 bases; nucleotides outside the gene matches: 8. This CDR3 is built from 16 residues. CDR3 protein: CASSEFRQGARNIQYF. DNA for the CDR3: TGCGCCAGCAGTGAGTTTCGGCAGGGGGCAAGAAACATTCAGTACTTC.

The chain recombines TRBV4-1 with TRBJ2-1, with 11 bases identical to TRBD1. The length of the CDR3 is 16 residues. Germline V gene sequence: CDR1 MGHRA, CDR2 YSYEKL. The ends lost 0 bases at V and 7 bases at J; junction bases unmatched: 5. CDR3 loop: CASSQDRTGGWNEQFF. As DNA, the CDR3 is TGCGCCAGCAGCCAAGATAGGACAGGGGGCTGGAATGAGCAGTTCTTC.

The V gene is TRBV6-2 or TRBV6-3, the J gene TRBJ2-7, with TRBD1 identical over 10 bases. CDR1 and CDR2 (germline): MNHEY, SVGEGT. After removal of 6 bases from V and 3 bases from J, the junction contained 8 bases not matched to a gene. There are 15 residues in the CDR3. The CDR3, as DNA: TGTGCCAGCAGCCTGGCGGGGGACAGGGGCTACGAGCAGTACTTC. The encoded protein is CASSLAGDRGYEQYF.

This clone was detected only once. This chain links TRBV6-2 or TRBV6-3 with TRBJ1-5; 7 bases map to TRBD1. CDR1 is MNHEY, CDR2 SVGEGT, per germline. After removal of 1 base from V and 5 bases from J, the junction contained 5 bases not matched to a gene. There are 15 residues in the CDR3. The DNA of the CDR3 is TGTGCCAGCAGTTACTATAGACAGGGCTATCAGCCCCAGCATTTT. Encoded protein: CASSYYRQGYQPQHF.

This clone was detected once. The CDR3 DNA sequence: TGCGCCAGCAGCTCCACGGGGGGAAAGGATGAAAAACTGTTTTTT. It encodes CASSSTGGKDEKLFF. This chain links TRBV5-1 with TRBJ1-4, with a possible D match to TRBD1 (5 bases). This CDR3 is 15 amino acids long. CDR1 and CDR2 from the germline V gene are SGHRS and YFSETQ. V lost 3 bases to trimming and J lost 6 bases, with 15 bases between them. Together with reference TRBV5-1 and TRBJ1-4, the CDR3 gives the full variable domain: KAGVTQTPRYLIKTRGQQVTLSCSPISGHRSVSWYQQTPGQGLQFLFEYFSETQRNKGNFPGRFSGRQFSNSRSEMNVSTLELGDSALYLCASSSTGGKDEKLFFGSGTQLSVL.

This chain uses TRBV13 with TRBJ2-7, with 7 bases fitting TRBD1. Germline V gene data show CDR1 as PRHDT and CDR2 as FYEKMQ (reference sequence). This CDR3 contains 12 residues. J gave up 6 bases and V 5 bases, and 4 bases lay outside the gene matches. Here the CDR3 DNA reads TGTGCCAGCAGCGGAGACAGGGTCGAGCAGTACTTC. Protein sequence: CASSGDRVEQYF.

The V call is TRBV11-2, the J call TRBJ2-3; D ambiguous. CDR1 and CDR2 (germline): SGHAT, FQNNGV. CDR3 length: 16 residues. Deletions cut 0 bases from V and 7 bases from J, with 17 bases between. CDR3 sequence (DNA): TGTGCCAGCAGCTTAGATACGTACCTAGAGAGCAATACGCAGTATTTT. It translates to CASSLDTYLESNTQYF.

The V and J genes are TRBV30 and TRBJ2-2, with TRBD1 matching over 12 bases. V shed 2 bases, J shed 8 bases, and the junction held 12 bases outside the gene matches. Germline V CDR1 and CDR2: GTSNPN, SVGIG (reference sequence). The CDR3 runs to 17 residues. This CDR3 is CAWSSPPGQGARGELFF. Here the CDR3 DNA reads TGTGCCTGGAGTTCCCCCCCGGGACAGGGGGCGCGTGGGGAGCTGTTTTTT. The full variable domain, its missing parts supplied by reference TRBV30 and TRBJ2-2, is SQTIHQWPATLVQPVGSPLSLECTVEGTSNPNLYWYRQAAGRGLQLLFYSVGIGQISSEVPQNLSASRPQDRQFILSSKKLLLSDSGFYLCAWSSPPGQGARGELFFGEGSRLTVL.

CDR3 residues: CASSIKETSRGHRGEQYF. CDR3 DNA sequence: TGTGCCAGTAGTATTAAGGAAACGAGTCGGGGACATCGTGGCGAGCAGTACTTC. This chain joins TRBV19 and TRBJ2-7, with D maybe TRBD1 (6 bases). Germline V CDR1 and CDR2: LNHDA, SQIVND (reference sequence). The CDR3 length is 18 residues. Deletions cut 3 bases from V and 6 bases from J, with 27 bases between.

This CDR3 is CASSHTGAEAFF. As DNA, the CDR3 is TGTGCCAGCAGCCATACAGGGGCTGAAGCTTTCTTT. V usage is TRBV5-6 and J usage is TRBJ1-1; 7 nucleotides agree with TRBD1. J was trimmed by 6 bases and V by 4 bases; bases with no gene match: 3. This CDR3 is 12 amino acids long. CDR1 is SGHDT and CDR2 is YYEEEE in the germline V gene.

This clone came up once. V is TRBV10-3 and J is TRBJ2-3; no clear D gene. Germline CDR1 ENHRY, CDR2 SYGVKD. The CDR3 loop spans 11 amino acids. Trimming shortened V by 6 bases and J by 6 bases, and 7 bases separated the two germline ends. This CDR3 reads CAISFRDTQYF. CDR3 DNA sequence: TGTGCCATCAGCTTTCGGGATACGCAGTATTTT.

The chain uses TRBV5-1 and TRBJ2-3, with D unclear. Deletions cut 2 bases from V and 5 bases from J, with 15 bases between. The V gene's germline CDR1 is SGHRS and CDR2 YFSETQ. The CDR3 is 15 residues long. The chain's CDR3 is CASSFGAQQGDTQYF. CDR3 nucleotide sequence: TGCGCCAGCAGCTTCGGAGCGCAACAAGGAGATACGCAGTATTTT.

This clone appeared a few times. The rearrangement uses TRBV18 and TRBJ2-7; the match to TRBD1 covers 9 bases. Per germline, CDR1 KGHSH and CDR2 LQKENI. Trimming cost V 8 bases and J 2 bases; bases outside gene matches: 4. CDR3 length equals 13 residues. The CDR3 loop is CASTQGAAYEQYF. DNA for the CDR3: TGTGCCAGCACACAGGGGGCGGCCTACGAGCAGTACTTC.

The chain has TRBV6-4 and TRBJ1-5, with 7 bases fitting TRBD1. V lost 7 bases, J lost 9 bases, and 12 bases stayed unmatched. The germline V gene has CDR1 MRHNA and CDR2 SNTAGT. The CDR3 runs to 14 residues. The CDR3 DNA follows: TGTGCCAGCAACACAGGGGCCAGGTTTTGGCCCCAGCATTTT. Translation: CASNTGARFWPQHF.

The chain is built from TRBV29-1 and TRBJ2-3; possibly TRBD2 for D (6 bases). In germline, CDR1 is SQVTM, CDR2 ANQGSEA. This CDR3 is built from 12 residues. Trimming took 3 bases from V and 3 from J, leaving 7 bases between them. This CDR3 is CSVEEGTDTQYF. The CDR3, as DNA: TGCAGCGTTGAGGAGGGAACAGATACGCAGTATTTT.

This clone was counted a single time. The chain carries TRBV4-1 and TRBJ1-4, with D possibly being TRBD1 (6 bases). The CDR3 spans 16 residues. V lost 9 bases and J 7 bases, leaving 24 bases between the germline ends. In germline, CDR1 is MGHRA, CDR2 YSYEKL. DNA for the CDR3: TGCGCCAGTAGACCCCCGACAGGTCTCGGCGGTGAAAAACTGTTTTTT. Protein: CASRPPTGLGGEKLFF.

V usage is TRBV2 and J usage is TRBJ2-1, with TRBD2 as a possible D gene (7 bases). The CDR3 extends over 18 amino acids. Germline values: CDR1 SNHLY, CDR2 FYNNEI. Trimming cost V 6 bases and J 6 bases, with 27 bases left between them. In nucleotides, the CDR3 is TGTGCCAGCAGGGGCCTCGGTGGCGGGGGCCGGGCTATCAATGAGCAGTTCTTC. Amino acid sequence: CASRGLGGGGRAINEQFF.